The rows below give T cell receptor beta chains drawn from one sample of a study of blood T cells in healthy people across ages. TCRdb redid the calling of the 5' RACE reads with MiXCR, one entry per CDR3 protein. The sample contains 710,000 or so distinct CDR3 sequences, about a fifth of which appear only once. Input material: blood. The receptors were gathered from an older man in good health. CDR3s include the opening cysteine and the closing phenylalanine or tryptophan. The order of the fields is V gene, clone size, J gene, CDR3 protein. Clone size appears in some rows only: once, few, many, or a class for an expanded clone.

v_gene: TRBV27
abundance: NA
j_gene: NA
CDR3aa: CASWRGPTYEQYF

v_gene: TRBV7-2
abundance: few
j_gene: TRBJ1-4
CDR3aa: CASSLLGQDDEKLFF

v_gene: TRBV12-3/TRBV12-4
abundance: NA
j_gene: TRBJ2-3
CDR3aa: CASSLMGKTSGSTDTQYF

v_gene: TRBV20-1
abundance: few
j_gene: TRBJ2-4
CDR3aa: CSARSGLAGNIQYF

v_gene: TRBV5-1
abundance: few
j_gene: TRBJ1-1
CDR3aa: CASSLEPLPHTEAFF

v_gene: TRBV5-4
abundance: NA
j_gene: TRBJ2-3
CDR3aa: CASSAGGADTDTQYF

v_gene: TRBV20-1
abundance: few
j_gene: TRBJ2-1
CDR3aa: CSARLARGNEQFF

v_gene: TRBV5-1
abundance: NA
j_gene: TRBJ1-2
CDR3aa: CASSFTRGSVYGYTF

v_gene: TRBV20-1
abundance: NA
j_gene: TRBJ1-4
CDR3aa: CSVWTGANEKLFF

v_gene: TRBV19
abundance: NA
j_gene: TRBJ1-1
CDR3aa: CAHRAGTTGTEAFF

v_gene: TRBV5-1
abundance: NA
j_gene: TRBJ2-5
CDR3aa: CASSLFGEETQYF

v_gene: TRBV7-8
abundance: NA
j_gene: TRBJ1-2
CDR3aa: CASSLQAANYGYTF

v_gene: TRBV18
abundance: NA
j_gene: TRBJ1-1
CDR3aa: CASSPHSNTEAFF

v_gene: TRBV28
abundance: NA
j_gene: TRBJ2-7
CDR3aa: CASATYEQYF

v_gene: TRBV6-1
abundance: NA
j_gene: TRBJ2-2
CDR3aa: CASSEASGPRRGWNTGELFF

v_gene: TRBV5-6
abundance: few
j_gene: TRBJ2-3
CDR3aa: CASSLMGLSTDTQYF

v_gene: TRBV6-5
abundance: few
j_gene: NA
CDR3aa: CASSSSRDPRSDNEQFF

v_gene: TRBV2
abundance: few
j_gene: TRBJ2-7
CDR3aa: CASSYRDRGFYSYEQYF

v_gene: TRBV27
abundance: many
j_gene: TRBJ1-4
CDR3aa: CASSPGSGPNEKLFF

v_gene: TRBV7-2
abundance: NA
j_gene: TRBJ2-3
CDR3aa: CASSLRGPSGADTQYF

v_gene: TRBV6-5
abundance: NA
j_gene: TRBJ2-1
CDR3aa: CASSYSPWGGYNEQFF

v_gene: TRBV9
abundance: few
j_gene: TRBJ2-3
CDR3aa: CATGTGMIDTQYF

v_gene: TRBV4-2
abundance: NA
j_gene: TRBJ1-1
CDR3aa: CASSQDKDTEAFF

v_gene: TRBV5-1
abundance: few
j_gene: TRBJ2-3
CDR3aa: CASSPPSSGTTDTQYF

v_gene: TRBV12-3/TRBV12-4
abundance: few
j_gene: TRBJ2-7
CDR3aa: CASSLQQGVNEQYF

v_gene: TRBV6-2/TRBV6-3
abundance: few
j_gene: TRBJ2-3
CDR3aa: CASSPARGQYF

v_gene: TRBV20-1
abundance: NA
j_gene: TRBJ1-4
CDR3aa: CSTNAQGEKLFF

v_gene: TRBV5-5
abundance: NA
j_gene: NA
CDR3aa: CASSPGTSRETQYF

v_gene: TRBV7-9
abundance: NA
j_gene: TRBJ2-5
CDR3aa: CASGREQETQYF